This entry lists 32 T cell receptor beta chains sequenced from one sample in a study of post-analysis software for immune sequencing data. Whole-study results and caveats: In patients, TRBV5-6, TRBV5-1 and TRBV20-1 belonged to roughly five TRBV segments found more frequently than in controls.

TCR beta cDNA libraries had unique molecular identifiers. Using its own MiXCR run on the PCR reads, TCRdb lists one record per CDR3 protein. The repertoire consists of hundreds of thousands of distinct CDR3 sequences, with less than 40% occurring once and the leading ten covering more than 4%. Their antigens remain unidentified. Material for sequencing was blood. The receptors derive from a girl aged 5 to 17 with multiple sclerosis.

The sample holds many counts of this clonotype. V gene TRBV20-1 combines with J gene TRBJ2-5; 9 bases agree with TRBD2. The CDR3 consists of 18 residues. Germline V CDR1 and CDR2: DFQATT, SNEGSKA (reference sequence). V shed 0 bases, J shed 4 bases, and the junction held 15 bases outside the gene matches. CDR3 in DNA: TGCAGTGCTAGAGATCCTCTTGGGACTAGCTTGGTCGGAGAGACCCAGTACTTC. Protein sequence: CSARDPLGTSLVGETQYF.

This clonotype was observed a few times. This may be a read error, as it is one base from a much larger clone. This sequence joins TRBV24-1 and TRBJ2-7, with 13 bases lining up with TRBD2. The CDR3 has 14 amino acids. Germline CDR1 is KGHDR and CDR2 is SFDVKD. The V and J ends lost 7 bases and 7 bases, in that order; junction bases with no gene match: 6. Here the CDR3 reads CATRGLAGDNEQYF. The CDR3 DNA reads as TGTGCCACCAGAGGACTAGCGGGAGACAATGAGCAGTACTTC.

A single count supports this clonotype. J is TRBJ2-4 and V is TRBV13; 7 positions match TRBD2. The CDR3 spans 15 residues. Losses at the gene ends were 0 bases for V and 7 bases for J; bases not matched to a gene: 6. CDR1 and CDR2 from the germline V gene are PRHDT and FYEKMQ (reference sequence). The CDR3 protein is CASSLGLAVRNIQYF. The DNA for the CDR3 is TGTGCCAGCAGCTTAGGTCTAGCGGTACGGAACATTCAGTACTTC.

Note on this clonotype: At one end the junction does not follow the germline gene, possibly because of a read error. The gene calls are TRBV15 and TRBJ1-2; no reliable D call. Per germline, CDR1 LNHNV and CDR2 YYDKDF (reference sequence). The CDR3 sequence is 14 residues long. The CDR3 loop is CATSRDPTTYDYTF. The CDR3 bases are TGTGCCACCAGCAGAGATCCTACAACCTATGACTACACCTTC.

This clonotype occurred many times. The J gene is TRBJ1-4, the V gene TRBV12-3 or TRBV12-4; maybe TRBD1 (5 bases). Between the trimmed V and J ends, which lost 6 bases and 8 bases, there was a span of 25 bases. The CDR3 covers 17 residues. Here the CDR3 reads CASSTRGEGPLGEKLFF. The DNA for the CDR3 is TGTGCCAGCAGCACCCGGGGGGAGGGGCCCTTAGGGGAAAAACTGTTTTTT.

This clonotype occurred a few times. The V call is TRBV5-8, the J call TRBJ2-2; 10 nucleotides match TRBD2. Germline trimming cut 4 bases from V and 0 bases from J; bases unmatched to any gene: 9. This CDR3 is 18 amino acids long. Germline CDR1 SGHTS, CDR2 YDEGEE. CDR3 nucleotide sequence: TGTGCCAGCAGCCCCCGGCTAGCGGGGGACCCGAACACCGGGGAGCTGTTTTTT. Translation: CASSPRLAGDPNTGELFF.

Many counts were recorded for this clonotype. The chain is built from TRBV20-1 and TRBJ2-5, with 15 bases lining up with TRBD2. The germline gives CDR1 DFQATT, CDR2 SNEGSKA (reference sequence). Trimming removed 5 bases from V and 5 bases from J; junction bases left unmatched: 12. CDR3 length: 17 residues. This CDR3 is CSAPPGTSGGTTETQYF. CDR3 coding DNA: TGCAGTGCTCCTCCCGGGACTAGCGGGGGGACTACGGAGACCCAGTACTTC.

This clonotype showed up many times. The chain carries TRBV7-8 and TRBJ2-3, with D possibly TRBD2 on 6 matching bases. Germline-derived CDR1 and CDR2 are SGHVS and FQNEAQ. The CDR3 extends over 14 amino acids. V lost 4 bases to trimming and J lost 6 bases, with 14 bases between them. The CDR3 sequence: CASSSEGEEDTQYF. The CDR3 DNA follows: TGTGCCAGCAGCTCCGAAGGGGAGGAGGATACGCAGTATTTT.

This clonotype was recorded many times. The rearrangement links TRBV5-6 to TRBJ2-1; D unresolved. With 0 bases removed from V and 9 bases from J, the gap between germline ends came to 4 bases. This CDR3 is built from 11 residues. Per the germline V gene, CDR1 is SGHDT and CDR2 is YYEEEE. The CDR3 nucleotides are TGTGCCAGCAGCTTGGATAGTGAGCAGTTCTTC. Translation gives CASSLDSEQFF.

The sample holds many counts of this clonotype. The chain has TRBV5-8 and TRBJ2-7; TRBD1 agrees at 9 bases. Germline loops: CDR1 SGHTS, CDR2 YDEGEE. CDR3 length: 14 residues. Trimming at V came to 4 bases and at J to 5 bases, leaving 7 bases not matched to a gene. CDR3 residues: CASSPRDRVHEQYF. The CDR3 region has the DNA TGTGCCAGCAGCCCCCGGGACAGGGTCCACGAGCAGTACTTC.

This chain joins TRBV5-1 and TRBJ1-5; no firm D call. V was clipped by 0 bases and J by 5 bases, with 9 bases between them. The CDR3 totals 14 residues. Germline V CDR1 and CDR2: SGHRS, YFSETQ. CDR3 protein: CASSLVSGDQPQHF. The CDR3 nucleotides are TGCGCCAGCAGCTTGGTATCAGGCGATCAGCCCCAGCATTTT.

The chain uses TRBV27 and TRBJ1-2, with a tentative D call TRBD1 (6 bases). CDR1 is MNHEY, CDR2 SMNVEV, per germline (reference sequence). The CDR3 is 14 amino acids. Deletions cut 2 bases from V and 6 bases from J, with 13 bases between. The CDR3 loop reads CASSLRHRADGYTF. The CDR3 region has the DNA TGTGCCAGCAGTTTAAGGCACAGGGCTGATGGCTACACCTTC.

A note on this clonotype: A much larger clone differs from this one at a single base, so this may be a read error. V is TRBV2 and J is TRBJ2-7; D is perhaps TRBD1 or TRBD2 (6 bases each). The CDR3 has 18 residues. Trimming removed 4 bases at V and 7 bases at J, with 29 bases between. Germline V gene lookup returns CDR1 SNHLY and CDR2 FYNNEI. CDR3 sequence: CASSAPTGAFFGTNEQYF. CDR3 bases: TGTGCCAGCAGTGCCCCTACGGGGGCGTTCTTCGGGACCAATGAGCAGTACTTC.

At least ten counts were recorded for this clonotype. A junction boundary mismatches the germline segment, possibly from a read error. The chain couples TRBV7-2 to TRBJ2-1; the match to TRBD2 covers 11 bases. The CDR3 sequence is 16 residues long. The germline gives CDR1 SGHTA, CDR2 FQGNSA. This CDR3 reads CACSSRLAGRQDEQFF. The DNA for the CDR3 is TGTGCCTGCAGCTCGAGACTAGCGGGGAGACAGGATGAGCAGTTCTTC. The whole variable domain, filled in from reference TRBV7-2 and TRBJ2-1, reads GAGVSQSPSNKVTEKGKDVELRCDPISGHTALYWYRQSLGQGLEFLIYFQGNSAPDKSGLPSDRFSAERTGGSVSTLTIQRTQQEDSAVYLCACSSRLAGRQDEQFFGPGTRLTVL.

The V gene is TRBV30, the J gene TRBJ1-1; perhaps TRBD1 as D (5 bases). V was shortened by 3 bases and J by 6 bases, with 14 bases between the two germline ends. Germline CDR1 is GTSNPN and CDR2 is SVGIG (reference sequence). This CDR3 has 13 residues. The CDR3 sequence is CAWRTDSRAEAFF. The CDR3 DNA is TGTGCCTGGAGGACCGACAGTCGGGCTGAAGCTTTCTTT.

This clonotype was counted only a few times. CDR3 region: CASSQDKRGNEQFF. DNA of the CDR3: TGTGCCAGCAGCCAAGACAAACGGGGGAATGAGCAGTTCTTC. The chain combines TRBV4-2 with TRBJ2-1; TRBD2 is a possible D gene (6 bases). The CDR3 totals 14 residues. Per germline, CDR1 LGHNA and CDR2 YNFKEQ. The V and J ends lost 0 bases and 7 bases respectively, with 10 bases between them.

Many counts were recorded for this clonotype. The chain joins TRBV6-5 to TRBJ1-6, with D perhaps TRBD1 (6 bases). The V and J ends lost 9 bases and 11 bases respectively, with 20 bases between them. Germline loops: CDR1 MNHEY, CDR2 SVGAGI. The CDR3 spans 14 residues. CDR3 protein: CASRTGSTGTPLHF. DNA for the CDR3: TGTGCCAGTAGAACCGGTTCCACAGGGACACCCCTCCACTTT.

The J gene is TRBJ1-2, the V gene TRBV6-1; unclear D gene. Per the germline V gene, CDR1 is MNHNS and CDR2 is SASEGT. The CDR3 is 12 amino acids. V was trimmed by 3 bases and J by 5 bases, leaving 7 bases between them. The CDR3 DNA follows: TGTGCCAGCAGTGATAACGGATATGGCTACACCTTC. Its translation is CASSDNGYGYTF.

This clonotype was observed many times. Here the CDR3 reads CASSNTQELQETQYF. The CDR3 DNA sequence: TGTGCCAGCAGCAACACGCAGGAACTCCAAGAGACCCAGTACTTC. The chain carries TRBV7-2 and TRBJ2-5, with D hard to call. This CDR3 comprises 15 residues. Germline CDR1 and CDR2: SGHTA and FQGNSA. Trimming cost V 5 bases and J 1 base, with 14 bases left between them.

V usage is TRBV6-5 and J usage is TRBJ2-2; 7 nucleotides line up with TRBD2. The CDR3 is made up of 16 amino acids. The germline V gene has CDR1 MNHEY and CDR2 SVGAGI. V dropped 7 bases and J dropped 4; count of bases not matched to a gene: 12. The CDR3 spells CASMVPRGGSTGELFF. CDR3 coding DNA: TGTGCCAGCATGGTCCCAAGGGGCGGGAGCACCGGGGAGCTGTTTTTT.

The V gene is TRBV5-4, the J gene TRBJ2-5, with 7 bases aligning to TRBD1. Germline values: CDR1 SGHNT, CDR2 YYREEE (reference sequence). This CDR3 has 14 residues. The J segment lost 1 base and the V segment lost 3 bases, leaving 3 bases of the junction unmatched. CDR3 sequence reads: CASSSGQTQETQYF. CDR3 nucleotide sequence: TGTGCCAGCAGCTCGGGACAGACCCAAGAGACCCAGTACTTC.

As regards this clonotype: This may arise from a read error, as a much more abundant clone is one base away. V and J are TRBV5-1 and TRBJ2-3, with 9 bases aligning to TRBD1. This CDR3 spans 20 amino acids. Germline-derived CDR1 and CDR2 are SGHRS and YFSETQ. In DNA, the CDR3 is TGCGCCAGCAGCGTAATCTTTGTACGGACAGGGGCCCTCGCCGTGGATACGCGGTATTTT. It yields the protein CASSVIFVRTGALAVDTRYF.

In its sample, this clonotype was seen many times. J is TRBJ1-2 and V is TRBV28; TRBD1 might be the D (5 bases). Trimming pared 6 bases from V and 5 bases from J, leaving 13 bases between. Germline-derived CDR1 and CDR2 are MDHEN and SYDVKM. CDR3 size: 13 residues. The CDR3 is CASSRGVGYGYTF. In nucleotides, the CDR3 is TGTGCCAGCAGCCGGGGGGTAGGGTATGGCTACACCTTC.

As for this clonotype: At one end, the junction sequence differs from germline, possibly due to a read error. This chain uses TRBV7-2 with TRBJ2-1; 8 nucleotides match TRBD2. The germline CDR1 and CDR2 sequences are SGHTA and FQGNSA. The CDR3 extends over 17 amino acids. The CDR3 here is CASTGEGLESSCNEQVF. The CDR3 coding sequence is TGTGCCAGCACCGGCGAGGGACTAGAGAGCTCCTGCAATGAGCAGGTCTTC.

V and J are TRBV5-6 and TRBJ2-1; D uncertain. Trimming shortened V by 4 bases and J by 2 bases, and 4 bases separated the two germline ends. This CDR3 is 12 amino acids long. Per germline, CDR1 SGHDT and CDR2 YYEEEE. CDR3 loop: CASSVTYNEQFF. In DNA, the CDR3 is TGTGCCAGCAGCGTCACCTACAATGAGCAGTTCTTC.

Note on this clonotype: A read error may account for a junction end that differs from germline. The V and J genes are TRBV6-5 and TRBJ2-2, with 9 bases lining up with TRBD1. The CDR3 loop spans 16 amino acids. CDR1 is MNHEY and CDR2 is SVGAGI in the germline V gene. CDR3 amino acids: CASRWLTGGNTGVLFF. In DNA, the CDR3 is TGTGCCAGCAGATGGTTGACAGGGGGTAACACCGGGGTGCTGTTTTTT.

This clonotype was recorded a few times. The chain uses TRBV12-3 or TRBV12-4 and TRBJ1-1; the match to TRBD1 covers 8 bases. The CDR3 covers 21 residues. The V and J ends lost 1 base and 2 bases, in that order; junction bases with no gene match: 21. The CDR3 DNA is TGTGCCAGCAGTTTAGTACACCGGGACAGGCCCTTTTCAGTACTTAACACTGAAGCTTTCTTT. Translating it yields CASSLVHRDRPFSVLNTEAFF.

CDR3 residues: CASSYSRDRAQPQHF. CDR3 bases: TGTGCCAGCAGTTACTCGAGGGACAGAGCCCAGCCCCAGCATTTT. V is TRBV6-5 and J is TRBJ1-5, with 7 bases aligning to TRBD1. The CDR3 loop spans 15 amino acids. Germline-derived CDR1 and CDR2 are MNHEY and SVGAGI. V lost 0 bases to trimming and J lost 7 bases; unmatched junction nucleotides: 6.

This clonotype was detected many times. CDR3 DNA sequence: TGCAGTGCTAGAGCTCTAGGCGGGAGACACGATGAGCAGTTCTTC. Translating gives CSARALGGRHDEQFF. The chain has TRBV20-1 and TRBJ2-1; 7 nucleotides match TRBD2. This CDR3 comprises 15 residues. Germline V CDR1 and CDR2: DFQATT, SNEGSKA (reference sequence). V lost 1 base and J lost 8; bases outside the gene matches: 11.

This clonotype appeared a few times. This chain links TRBV7-7 with TRBJ2-5, with D hard to call. The CDR3 has 14 residues. Germline V gene sequence: CDR1 SSHAT, CDR2 FNYEAQ (reference sequence). V was cut by 5 bases and J by 2 bases, with 12 bases left in between. CDR3 coding DNA: TGTGCCAGCAGCCCTATCCAGAGTCAAGAGACCCAGTACTTC. The encoded protein is CASSPIQSQETQYF.

This clonotype was detected ten times or more. V and J are TRBV6-1 and TRBJ2-7, with D maybe TRBD1 (7 bases). CDR1 is MNHNS and CDR2 is SASEGT in the germline V gene. This CDR3 contains 13 residues. V lost 6 bases and J 2 bases, leaving 11 bases between the germline ends. CDR3 nucleotide sequence: TGTGCCAGCAGCCAGGGGGGCCCCTACGAGCAGTACTTC. It codes for CASSQGGPYEQYF.

Ten or more counts support this clonotype. The chain employs TRBV5-1 and TRBJ2-3, with 14 nucleotides matching TRBD2. CDR3 length: 18 amino acids. V shed 4 bases, J shed 0 bases, and the junction held 7 bases outside the gene matches. Germline values: CDR1 SGHRS, CDR2 YFSETQ. Written as DNA, the CDR3 is TGCGCCAGCAGCGATGGACTAGCGGGGGGAACTAGCACAGATACGCAGTATTTT. Encoded protein: CASSDGLAGGTSTDTQYF.